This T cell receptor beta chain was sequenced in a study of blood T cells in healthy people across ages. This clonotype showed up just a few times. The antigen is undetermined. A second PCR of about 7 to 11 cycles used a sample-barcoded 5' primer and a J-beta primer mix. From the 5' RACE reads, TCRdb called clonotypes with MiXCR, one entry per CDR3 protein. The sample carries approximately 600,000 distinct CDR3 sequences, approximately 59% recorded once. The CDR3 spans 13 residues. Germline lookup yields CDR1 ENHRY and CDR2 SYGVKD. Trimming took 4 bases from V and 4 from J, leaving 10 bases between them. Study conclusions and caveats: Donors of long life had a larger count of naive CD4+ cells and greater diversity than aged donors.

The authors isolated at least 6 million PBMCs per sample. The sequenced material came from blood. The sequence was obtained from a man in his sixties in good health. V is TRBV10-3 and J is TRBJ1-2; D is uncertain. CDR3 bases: TGTGCCATCAGTGTTGAGAGGCCCTATGGCTACACCTTC. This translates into CAISVERPYGYTF.